This T cell receptor beta chain emerged from a study of spatial heterogeneity in lung cancer. Unique molecular identifiers tagged every individual TCR cDNA molecule. TCRdb fed the 5' RACE reads into MiXCR, producing one record per CDR3 protein. Of some 7,800 distinct CDR3 sequences listed, about 9.1% are singletons. Many counts were recorded for this clonotype. This beta chain lies outside the target of a library built for alpha chains; its clone size means little. Indicated time point: sample taken at primary tumor resection. Sequencing was performed on whole RNA extracted from tumor and nontumor lung tissue, or from frozen PBMC, and the material was left unsorted. A total of roughly 72 untreated early-stage non-small cell lung cancer patients served as donors. V was clipped by 1 base and J by 10 bases, with 10 bases between them. CDR1 is KGHDR and CDR2 is SFDVKD in the germline V gene. CDR3 length: 12 residues.

Specimen: PBMCs, collected at surgery. The origin of this receptor is a male donor with early-stage non-small cell lung cancer. The chain combines TRBV24-1 with TRBJ2-7, with unresolved D. This CDR3 is CATSDFEGNQYF. The CDR3 coding sequence is TGTGCCACCAGTGATTTTGAAGGAAATCAGTACTTC.